The 10 T cell receptor beta chains below were found in one sample sequenced in a study of brain T cells in children with intractable seizures. Sequencing was performed with immunoSEQ multiplex PCR; in TCRdb, only in-frame clones are kept and a portion is missing. Among tens of thousands of clones listed, about 96% were seen once. The sample in question was peripheral blood, obtained at surgery. The receptors shown here come from a boy in the first two years of life with focal cortical dysplasia and intractable seizures.

V usage is TRBV19 and J usage is TRBJ2-7; the match to TRBD1 covers 8 bases. Germline loops: CDR1 LNHDA, CDR2 SQIVND (reference sequence). V was clipped by 4 bases and J by 0 bases; unmatched bases: 5. The CDR3 length is 15 residues. CDR3 sequence (DNA): TGTGCCAGTAGTACGAGGGACAGGAGCTCCTACGAGCAGTACTTC. Translating it yields CASSTRDRSSYEQYF.

This chain connects TRBV12-3 or TRBV12-4 to TRBJ1-2; the D is unclear. The CDR3 covers 12 residues. Trimming took off 2 bases at V and 4 bases at J, with 5 bases between the two ends. CDR3 amino acids: CASSLTGYGYTF. The DNA of the CDR3 is TGTGCCAGCAGTTTAACCGGCTATGGCTACACCTTC.

The chain is built from TRBV19 and TRBJ1-2; 11 positions agree with TRBD1. This CDR3 spans 15 amino acids. The trim removed 5 bases at V and 6 bases at J, leaving 8 bases unmatched. CDR1 LNHDA and CDR2 SQIVND come from the germline V gene (reference sequence). CDR3: CASSQQGQGADGYTF. The CDR3 DNA sequence: TGTGCCAGTAGTCAACAAGGACAGGGGGCTGATGGCTACACCTTC.

V gene TRBV18 combines with J gene TRBJ1-2; the D is unclear. Between the trimmed V and J ends, which lost 2 bases and 4 bases, there was a span of 8 bases. There are 13 residues in the CDR3. Germline lookup yields CDR1 KGHSH and CDR2 LQKENI. In DNA, the CDR3 is TGTGCCAGCTCACCAGCAGGCTTCTATGGCTACACCTTC. It codes for CASSPAGFYGYTF.

This chain links TRBV6-2 or TRBV6-3 with TRBJ1-4; D uncertain. Trimming removed 2 bases from V and 5 bases from J, with 9 bases in between. The CDR3 has 14 residues. Germline CDR1 is MNHEY and CDR2 is SVGEGT. The CDR3 loop reads CASSYPQWNEKLFF. For the CDR3, the DNA is TGTGCCAGCAGTTACCCCCAGTGGAATGAAAAACTGTTTTTT.

V usage is TRBV2 and J usage is TRBJ2-3; D unclear. The CDR3 sequence is 14 residues long. CDR1 and CDR2 (germline): SNHLY, FYNNEI. Deletions cut 8 bases from V and 4 bases from J, with 16 bases between. The CDR3 coding sequence is TGTGCCAGCCTACCTAGTCGAGGCGCAGATACGCAGTATTTT. This sequence encodes CASLPSRGADTQYF.

The chain combines TRBV9 with TRBJ2-7; D might be TRBD1 (6 bases). The V end lost 5 bases, the J end lost 4 bases, and 19 bases lay between the germline ends. The CDR3 runs to 15 residues. The germline gives CDR1 SGDLS, CDR2 YYNGEE. As DNA, the CDR3 is TGTGCCAGCAGTAAACAAATGGACAGCCTATACGAGCAGTACTTC. It specifies CASSKQMDSLYEQYF.

The V call is TRBV5-6, the J call TRBJ1-4; D is possibly TRBD1 (5 bases). The V gene's germline CDR1 is SGHDT and CDR2 YYEEEE. V gave up 6 bases and J gave up 7 bases, with 16 bases separating them. The CDR3 contains 14 residues. The CDR3 DNA reads as TGTGCCAGCACCTCCGCTAGACAGATTGAAAAACTGTTTTTT. As protein: CASTSARQIEKLFF.

The rearrangement links TRBV7-7 to TRBJ2-2; 10 positions agree with TRBD2. The CDR3 has 17 amino acids. Germline V gives CDR1 SSHAT, CDR2 FNYEAQ (reference sequence). With 5 bases clipped from V and 7 bases from J, the junction kept 13 bases outside the gene matches. DNA for the CDR3: TGTGCCAGCAGCCAGACCCGGACTAGCGGAAAGGGCGGGGAGCTGTTTTTT. Protein: CASSQTRTSGKGGELFF.

In this sample, this clone turned up a few times. The chain recombines TRBV4-1 with TRBJ2-7; no clear D. This CDR3 contains 13 residues. V was clipped by 1 base and J by 3 bases, with 7 bases between them. Germline loops: CDR1 MGHRA, CDR2 YSYEKL. The CDR3 DNA reads TGCGCCAGCAGCCAAGGAAGGGACTACGAGCAGTACTTC. It is translated as CASSQGRDYEQYF.